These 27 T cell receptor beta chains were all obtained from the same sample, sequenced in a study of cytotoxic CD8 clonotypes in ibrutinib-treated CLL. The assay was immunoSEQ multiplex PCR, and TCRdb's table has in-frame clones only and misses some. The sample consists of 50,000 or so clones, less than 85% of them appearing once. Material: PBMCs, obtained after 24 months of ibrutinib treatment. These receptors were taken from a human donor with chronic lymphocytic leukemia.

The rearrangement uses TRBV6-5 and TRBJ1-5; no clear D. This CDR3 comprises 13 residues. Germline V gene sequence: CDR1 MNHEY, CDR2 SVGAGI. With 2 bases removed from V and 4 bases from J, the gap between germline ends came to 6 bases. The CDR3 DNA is TGTGCCAGCAGTTACAGGCGGAATCAGCCCCAGCATTTT. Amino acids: CASSYRRNQPQHF.

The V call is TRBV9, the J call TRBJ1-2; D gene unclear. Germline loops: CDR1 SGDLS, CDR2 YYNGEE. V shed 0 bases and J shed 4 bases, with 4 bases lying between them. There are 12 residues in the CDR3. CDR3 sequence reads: CASSVGGYGYTF. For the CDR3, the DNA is TGTGCCAGCAGCGTAGGTGGCTATGGCTACACCTTC.

CDR3: CASSESNNYGYTF. For the CDR3, the DNA is TGTGCCAGCAGTGAAAGCAATAACTATGGCTACACCTTC. The chain recombines TRBV25-1 with TRBJ1-2, with D unresolved. The V and J ends lost 2 bases and 1 base respectively, with 5 bases between them. The germline CDR1 and CDR2 sequences are MGHDK and SYGVNS. This CDR3 is built from 13 residues.

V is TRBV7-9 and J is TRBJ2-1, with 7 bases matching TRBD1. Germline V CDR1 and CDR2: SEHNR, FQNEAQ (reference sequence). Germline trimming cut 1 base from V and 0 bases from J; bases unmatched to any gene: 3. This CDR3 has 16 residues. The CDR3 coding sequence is TGTGCCAGCAGCTTAGGGACAGGAAACTCCTACAATGAGCAGTTCTTC. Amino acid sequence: CASSLGTGNSYNEQFF.

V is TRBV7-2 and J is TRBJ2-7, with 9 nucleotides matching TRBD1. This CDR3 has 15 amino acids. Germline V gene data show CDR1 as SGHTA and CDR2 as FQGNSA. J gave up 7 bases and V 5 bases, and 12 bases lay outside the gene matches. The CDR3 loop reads CASSSSGTGRGEQYF. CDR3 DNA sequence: TGTGCCAGCAGCAGCTCCGGGACAGGGCGCGGTGAGCAGTACTTC.

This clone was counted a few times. The CDR3 region has the DNA TGCGCCAGCAGCCAAGGTTACGGGACTACCTCCTACGAGCAGTACTTC. The encoded protein is CASSQGYGTTSYEQYF. The rearrangement links TRBV4-3 to TRBJ2-7, with 7 bases aligning to TRBD2. From germline, CDR1 is LGHNA and CDR2 YSLEER. The junction had 6 bases not matched to a gene; V was cut back by 1 base and J by 0 bases. CDR3 length: 16 amino acids.

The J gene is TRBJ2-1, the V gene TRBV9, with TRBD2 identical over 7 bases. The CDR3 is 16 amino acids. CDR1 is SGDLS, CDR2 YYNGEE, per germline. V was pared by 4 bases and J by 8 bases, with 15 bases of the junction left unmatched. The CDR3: CASSRRWPDGGDEQFF. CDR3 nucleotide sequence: TGTGCCAGCAGCCGTAGGTGGCCGGATGGGGGGGATGAGCAGTTCTTC. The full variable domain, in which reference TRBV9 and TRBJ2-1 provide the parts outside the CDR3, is DSGVTQTPKHLITATGQRVTLRCSPRSGDLSVYWYQQSLDQGLQFLIQYYNGEERAKGNILERFSAQQFPDLHSELNLSSLELGDSALYFCASSRRWPDGGDEQFFGPGTRLTVL.

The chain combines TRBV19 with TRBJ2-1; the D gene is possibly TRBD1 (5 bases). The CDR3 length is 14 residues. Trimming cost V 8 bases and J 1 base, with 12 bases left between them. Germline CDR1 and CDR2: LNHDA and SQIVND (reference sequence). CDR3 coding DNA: TGTGCCAGTCAAGGGGCTACATCCTACAATGAGCAGTTCTTC. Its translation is CASQGATSYNEQFF.

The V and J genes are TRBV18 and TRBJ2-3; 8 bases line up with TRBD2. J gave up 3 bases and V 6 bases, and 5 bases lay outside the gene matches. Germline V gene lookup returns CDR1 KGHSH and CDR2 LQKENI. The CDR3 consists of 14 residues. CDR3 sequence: CASSPGTRTDTQYF. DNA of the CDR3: TGTGCCAGCTCCCCCGGGACTAGGACAGATACGCAGTATTTT.

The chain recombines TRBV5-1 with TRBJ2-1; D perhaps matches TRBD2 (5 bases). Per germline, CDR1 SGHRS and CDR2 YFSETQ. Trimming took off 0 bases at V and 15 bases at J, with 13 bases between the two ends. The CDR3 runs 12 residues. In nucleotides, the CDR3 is TGCGCCAGCAGCTTGGATGAGACTATTCCGTTCTTC. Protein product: CASSLDETIPFF.

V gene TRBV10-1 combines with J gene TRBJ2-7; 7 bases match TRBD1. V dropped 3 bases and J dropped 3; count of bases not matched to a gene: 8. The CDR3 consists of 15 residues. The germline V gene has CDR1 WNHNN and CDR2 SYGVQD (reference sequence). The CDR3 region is CASSDDRVNRYEQYF. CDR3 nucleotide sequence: TGCGCCAGCAGTGATGACAGGGTAAATCGCTACGAGCAGTACTTC.

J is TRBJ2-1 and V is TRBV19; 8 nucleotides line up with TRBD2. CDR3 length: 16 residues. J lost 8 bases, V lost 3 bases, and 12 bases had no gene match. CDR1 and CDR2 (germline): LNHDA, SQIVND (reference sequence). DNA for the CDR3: TGTGCCAGTAGTATCTATCTATTCGGGAGGGGGGATGAGCAGTTCTTC. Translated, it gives CASSIYLFGRGDEQFF.

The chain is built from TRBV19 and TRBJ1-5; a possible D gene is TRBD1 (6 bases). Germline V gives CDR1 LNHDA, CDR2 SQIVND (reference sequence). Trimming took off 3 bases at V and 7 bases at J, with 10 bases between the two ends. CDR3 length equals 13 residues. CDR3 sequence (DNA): TGTGCCAGTAGTATCTTCCAGGGGCAGCCCCAGCATTTT. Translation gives CASSIFQGQPQHF.

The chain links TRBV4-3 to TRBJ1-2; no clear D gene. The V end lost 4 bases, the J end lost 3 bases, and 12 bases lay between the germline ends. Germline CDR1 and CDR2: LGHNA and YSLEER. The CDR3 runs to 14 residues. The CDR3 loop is CASSPRYSDYGYTF. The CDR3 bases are TGCGCCAGCAGCCCCCGTTACAGTGACTATGGCTACACCTTC.

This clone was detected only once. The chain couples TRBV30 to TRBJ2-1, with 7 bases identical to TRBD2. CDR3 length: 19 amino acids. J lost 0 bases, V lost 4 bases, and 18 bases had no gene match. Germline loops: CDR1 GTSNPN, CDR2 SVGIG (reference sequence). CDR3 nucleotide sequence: TGTGCCTGGATTCCCCCCGGACTAGAGAGTACCAGCTCCTACAATGAGCAGTTCTTC. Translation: CAWIPPGLESTSSYNEQFF.

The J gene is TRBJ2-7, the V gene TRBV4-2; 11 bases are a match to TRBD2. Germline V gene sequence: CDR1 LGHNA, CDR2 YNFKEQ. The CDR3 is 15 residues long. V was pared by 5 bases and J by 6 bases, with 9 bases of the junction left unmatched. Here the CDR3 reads CASSVSGRASVEQYF. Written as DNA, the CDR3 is TGTGCCAGCAGCGTTAGCGGGAGGGCCTCGGTCGAGCAGTACTTC.

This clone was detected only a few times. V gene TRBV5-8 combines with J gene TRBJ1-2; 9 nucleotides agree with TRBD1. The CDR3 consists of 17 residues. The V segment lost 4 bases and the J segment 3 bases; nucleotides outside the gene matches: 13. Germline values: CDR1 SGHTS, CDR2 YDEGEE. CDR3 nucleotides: TGTGCCAGCAGCGCCGGGACAGGGTCTTTAAGGGACTATGGCTACACCTTC. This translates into CASSAGTGSLRDYGYTF.

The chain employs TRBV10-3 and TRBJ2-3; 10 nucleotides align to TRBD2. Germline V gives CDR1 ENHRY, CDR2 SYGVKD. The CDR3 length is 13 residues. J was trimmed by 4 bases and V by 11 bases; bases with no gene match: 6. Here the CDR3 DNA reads TGTGCCGTACTAGCGGGACTTGCAGATACGCAGTATTTT. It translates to CAVLAGLADTQYF.

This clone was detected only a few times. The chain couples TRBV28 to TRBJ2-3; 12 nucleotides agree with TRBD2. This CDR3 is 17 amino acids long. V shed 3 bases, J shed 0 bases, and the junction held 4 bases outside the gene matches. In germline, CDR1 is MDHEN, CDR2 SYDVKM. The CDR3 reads CASSLRTSGTSTDTQYF. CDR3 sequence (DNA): TGTGCCAGCAGTTTGCGGACTAGCGGGACTAGCACAGATACGCAGTATTTT.

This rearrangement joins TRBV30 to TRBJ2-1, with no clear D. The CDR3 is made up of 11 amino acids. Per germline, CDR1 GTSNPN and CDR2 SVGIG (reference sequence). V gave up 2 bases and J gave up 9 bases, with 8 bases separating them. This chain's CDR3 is CAWSSQTEQFF. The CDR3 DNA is TGTGCCTGGAGTAGTCAGACTGAGCAGTTCTTC.

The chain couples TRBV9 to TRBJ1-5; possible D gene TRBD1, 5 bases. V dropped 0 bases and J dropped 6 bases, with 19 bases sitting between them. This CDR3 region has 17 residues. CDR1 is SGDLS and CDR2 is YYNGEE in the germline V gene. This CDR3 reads CASSVGYRPLTFQPQHF. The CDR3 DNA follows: TGTGCCAGCAGCGTAGGGTACAGGCCCCTTACGTTTCAGCCCCAGCATTTT.

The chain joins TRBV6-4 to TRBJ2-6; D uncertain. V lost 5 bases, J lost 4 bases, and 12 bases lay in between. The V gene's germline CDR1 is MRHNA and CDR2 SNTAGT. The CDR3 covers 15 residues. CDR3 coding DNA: TGTGCCAGCAGTCAGGCTCCGGGCGGGGCCAACGTCCTGACTTTC. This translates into CASSQAPGGANVLTF.

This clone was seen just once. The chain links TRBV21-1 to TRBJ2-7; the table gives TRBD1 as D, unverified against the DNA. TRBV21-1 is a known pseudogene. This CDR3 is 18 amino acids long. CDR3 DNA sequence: TGTGCCAGCAGCAAAGGGGGAACAGGGTATCAAGTTCGACGAGAGCAGTACTTC. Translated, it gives CASSKGGTGYQVRREQYF.

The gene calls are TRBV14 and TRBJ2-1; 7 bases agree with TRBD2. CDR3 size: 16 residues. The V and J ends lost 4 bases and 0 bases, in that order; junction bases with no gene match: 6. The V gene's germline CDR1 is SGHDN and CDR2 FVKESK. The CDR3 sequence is CASSPPGGYSYNEQFF. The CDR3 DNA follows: TGTGCCAGCAGCCCACCGGGGGGTTACTCCTACAATGAGCAGTTCTTC.

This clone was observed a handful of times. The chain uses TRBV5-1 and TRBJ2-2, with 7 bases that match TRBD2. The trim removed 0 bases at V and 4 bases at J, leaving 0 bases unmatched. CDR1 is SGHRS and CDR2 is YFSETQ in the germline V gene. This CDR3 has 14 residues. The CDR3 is CASSLGGGTGELFF. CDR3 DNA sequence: TGCGCCAGCAGCTTGGGCGGGGGCACCGGGGAGCTGTTTTTT.

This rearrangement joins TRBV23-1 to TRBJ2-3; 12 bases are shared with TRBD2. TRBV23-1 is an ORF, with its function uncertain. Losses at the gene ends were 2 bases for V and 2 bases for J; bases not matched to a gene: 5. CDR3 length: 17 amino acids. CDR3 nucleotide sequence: TGCGCCAGCAGTCAACGACGACTAGCGGGAGACACAGATACGCAGTATTTT. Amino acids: CASSQRRLAGDTDTQYF.

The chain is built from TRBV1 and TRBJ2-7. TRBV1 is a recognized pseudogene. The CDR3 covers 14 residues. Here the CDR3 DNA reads TGCACCAGCAGCCAAGATACGAGGGGAAGCGAGCAGTACTTC. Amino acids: CTSSQDTRGSEQYF.